The rows below give T cell receptor beta chains drawn from one sample of a study of cytomegalovirus exposure and HLA in healthy donors. Profiling relied on immunoSEQ multiplex PCR, and the TCRdb table lists in-frame clones only, not all of them. The repertoire holds about 150,000 clones, around four fifths seen once, with 2% to 3% in the top ten. Input material: PBMCs. These TCRs come from a boy aged 2 to 9 in good health and CMV-seronegative. CDR3s include the opening cysteine and the closing phenylalanine or tryptophan. A D gene is named only where the DNA matches it firmly. Rows give clone size only sometimes, using once, few, many, or a class for an expanded clone.

D	J	V	size	DNA	CDR3
NA	TRBJ1-4	TRBV7-6	NA	TGTGCCAGCAGCTTGGGGGGAAATCGTAATGAAAAACTGTTTTTT	CASSLGGNRNEKLFF
TRBD1	TRBJ1-1	TRBV29-1	NA	TGCAGCGCCTGGGACAGGTCGAACACTGAAGCTTTCTTT	CSAWDRSNTEAFF
TRBD2	TRBJ2-5	TRBV6-1	NA	TGTGCCAGCAGTGATCAGCGGGGGGCAGAGACCCAGTACTTC	CASSDQRGAETQYF
TRBD2	TRBJ2-7	TRBV4-3	NA	TGCGCCAGCAGCCAAGTCCCAGGGACGGGGGGCTACGAGCAGTACTTC	CASSQVPGTGGYEQYF
TRBD1	TRBJ1-3	TRBV12-5	NA	TGTGCTAGTGGTTCAAGCCGGGACAGGGGGTATTTTAGACCTGGAAACACCATATATTTT	CASGSSRDRGYFRPGNTIYF
TRBD1	TRBJ2-2	TRBV5-6	NA	TGTGCCAGCAGCTTGGCGGGGACAGGCTACACCGGGGAGCTGTTTTTT	CASSLAGTGYTGELFF
TRBD1	TRBJ2-5	TRBV10-1	NA	TGCGCCAGCAGTCCTCAGGGGGCTCGGGAGACCCAGTACTTC	CASSPQGARETQYF
TRBD2	TRBJ2-5	TRBV9	NA	TGTGCCAGCAGCGTAAGCTGGGAGGGAGAGACCCAGTACTTC	CASSVSWEGETQYF
TRBD2	TRBJ2-1	TRBV9	NA	TGTGCCAGCAGCGTGTCTAGCGGGGCCTACAATGAGCAGTTCTTC	CASSVSSGAYNEQFF
TRBD1	TRBJ2-3	TRBV7-2	NA	TGTGCCAGCAGCTTAGACAGGGGGCTGACAGATACGCAGTATTTT	CASSLDRGLTDTQYF
TRBD2	TRBJ2-3	TRBV11-3	NA	TGTGCCAGCAGCTCTGATAGCGGGAGGAAGGGGACAGATACGCAGTATTTT	CASSSDSGRKGTDTQYF
NA	TRBJ2-2	TRBV12-5	NA	TGTGCTAGTGGTTTACCGAACATGAACACCGGGGAGCTGTTTTTT	CASGLPNMNTGELFF
TRBD1	TRBJ2-7	TRBV27	NA	TGTGCCAGCAGTTTCCGGACAGGGGGAAACGAGCAGTACTTC	CASSFRTGGNEQYF
TRBD2	TRBJ2-1	TRBV2	NA	TGTGCCAGCAGTGAAGGTCTGGGACTAGCGGGAGGCGACAATGAGCAGTTCTTC	CASSEGLGLAGGDNEQFF
TRBD1	TRBJ2-3	TRBV5-1	NA	TGCGCCAGCAGCTTAGGACAGGGAAACACAGATACGCAGTATTTT	CASSLGQGNTDTQYF
NA	TRBJ2-5	TRBV18	NA	TGTGCCAGCTCACCGGCACGCTTCGCGGGAGAGACCCAGTACTTC	CASSPARFAGETQYF
NA	TRBJ2-5	TRBV7-9	NA	TGTGCCAGCAGCTTTCCAGGGGAGCAGTACTTC	CASSFPGEQYF
NA	TRBJ1-1	TRBV2	NA	TGTGCCACCCACGGCGGGGGGTTCGACCACACTGAAGCTTTCTTT	CATHGGGFDHTEAFF
TRBD1	TRBJ1-4	TRBV28	NA	TGTGCCAGCAGTAGGGACAGGGCAACTAATGAAAAACTGTTTTTT	CASSRDRATNEKLFF
TRBD1	TRBJ2-7	TRBV18	NA	TGTGCCAGCTCACCTGGCACAGGGGGCATCTACGAGCAGTACTTC	CASSPGTGGIYEQYF
TRBD2	TRBJ2-7	TRBV9	once	TGTGCCAGCAGCGTGGCGGGGACTACCTACGAGCAGTACTTC	CASSVAGTTYEQYF
TRBD2	TRBJ2-3	TRBV9	NA	TGTGCCAGCAGCTTCTCCGGGACTAGCGCAGATACGCAGTATTTT	CASSFSGTSADTQYF
NA	TRBJ2-7	TRBV6-1	once	TGTGCCAGCAGCATGGCGGAGGGGGAGGGCCGGGGGCAGTACTTC	CASSMAEGEGRGQYF
NA	TRBJ1-3	TRBV21-1	NA	TGTGCCAGCAGCAAGACAGGGTCTACGGGAAACACCATATATTTT	CASSKTGSTGNTIYF
NA	TRBJ1-3	TRBV7-9	once	TGTGCCAGCAGCTTATCCGTTCGACAGCATTTACTCTCTGGAAACACCATATATTTT	CASSLSVRQHLLSGNTIYF
NA	TRBJ2-2	TRBV7-2	NA	TGTGCCAGCAGCTCAATCAGGGGGGCCGGGGAGCTGTTTTTT	CASSSIRGAGELFF
TRBD1	TRBJ2-3	TRBV2	NA	TGTGCCAGCAGTGTGCAGGGGGCAGGAGATACGCAGTATTTT	CASSVQGAGDTQYF
NA	TRBJ2-4	TRBV28	NA	TGTGCCACCACCGATAAAGCGGGTAAAGCCAAAAACATTCAGTACTTC	CATTDKAGKAKNIQYF
TRBD2	TRBJ2-3	TRBV18	NA	TGTGCCAGCTCATCCCTTGCCGAGACTAGCGGGAGAGCTGATACGCAGTATTTT	CASSSLAETSGRADTQYF
NA	TRBJ2-5	TRBV6-5	NA	TGTGCCAGCAGCCGGAGGGGGCGAGAGACCCAGTACTTC	CASSRRGRETQYF
TRBD1	TRBJ1-2	TRBV19	once	TGTGCCAGTAGTGCGACAGGGGGTCCGTGGGGCTACACCTTC	CASSATGGPWGYTF
NA	TRBJ1-2	TRBV4-2	NA	TGTGCCAGCAGCCAAGATTTTACTTCCGATGGCTACACCTTC	CASSQDFTSDGYTF
NA	TRBJ2-1	TRBV7-2	few	TGTGCCAGCAGCTTAGTCGCGATAAACTACAATGAGCAGTTCTTC	CASSLVAINYNEQFF
NA	TRBJ1-1	TRBV27	NA	TGTGCCAGCAGTTCGGGTTTCAGGAACACTGAAGCTTTCTTT	CASSSGFRNTEAFF
NA	TRBJ2-5	TRBV27	NA	TGTGCCAGCAGTTTTCAGGGCCAAGAGACCCAGTACTTC	CASSFQGQETQYF
NA	TRBJ2-7	TRBV6-6	NA	TGTGCCAGCAGTTACGAGGGGGGGTTTAGTCACTTC	CASSYEGGFSHF
NA	TRBJ1-1	TRBV10-1	NA	TGCGCCAGCAGAGCCGAACCGAACACTGAAGCTTTCTTT	CASRAEPNTEAFF
NA	TRBJ2-7	TRBV10-3	NA	TGTGCCATCAGTCTCAGCGGGTACGAGCAGTACTTC	CAISLSGYEQYF
TRBD1	TRBJ1-1	TRBV18	NA	TGTGCCAGCTCACCCGGGACAGGGGAAGCTGAAGCTTTCTTT	CASSPGTGEAEAFF
NA	TRBJ2-5	TRBV19	NA	TGTGCCAGTAGTATCGACAGGCAAGAGACCCAGTACTTC	CASSIDRQETQYF
NA	TRBJ1-3	TRBV28	NA	TGTGCCAGCAGCCCACAGGACAATTCCCCAGGGACCATATATTTT	CASSPQDNSPGTIYF